This T cell receptor (beta chain) stems from a study of a mutant IDH1 vaccine in newly diagnosed glioma. Background on the study: Earlier treatment was radiotherapy, temozolomide, or both, with most getting both.

This clone was found a few times. Antigen unknown. This CDR3 contains 13 residues. Trimming shortened V by 10 bases and J by 7 bases, and 16 bases separated the two germline ends. Germline V gene sequence: CDR1 LNHDA, CDR2 SQIVND (reference sequence). TCRdb's copy holds only in-frame clones and misses some; the assay was immunoSEQ multiplex PCR. The sample includes about 46,000 clones, about 83% of them seen just once. Study-level results: Vaccine-induced immune responses occurred in 93.3% of patients. Pseudoprogression apparently tracked independently of changes in top peripheral T cell clonotypes.

Time point in this sample: baseline, week 1 (first vaccination visit). Regarding treatment: pre-vaccination baseline after standard-of-care therapy. Donors had new IDH1-mutant astrocytomas of WHO grade 3 or 4 (ATRX-lost). This TCR came from a woman in her 40s with glioma. The sample was PBMCs, taken from a glioma patient treated with radiotherapy, temozolomide or both. This sequence joins TRBV19 and TRBJ1-4; D unclear. CDR3 nucleotide sequence: TGTGCCATTAGCCGGGCCAAGGGTGAAAAACTGTTTTTT. Amino acids: CAISRAKGEKLFF.